This section outlines one T cell receptor beta chain sequence together with its context. The sample belongs to a study of blood T cell repertoires in COVID-19. The data were produced by immunoSEQ multiplex PCR, yet TCRdb's version contains in-frame clones alone and is incomplete. The sample yields 150,000 to 250,000 clones, about 76% seen once. The TCR was taken from a woman aged 40-49 years with COVID-19, enrolled during active disease. The sample comprised peripheral blood.

The chain's CDR3 is CASTGLASNEQFF. CDR3 in DNA: TGCGCCAGCACCGGACTAGCGAGTAATGAGCAGTTCTTC. The V call is TRBV5-1, the J call TRBJ2-1, with 9 bases identical to TRBD2. In germline, CDR1 is SGHRS, CDR2 YFSETQ. J lost 7 bases, V lost 6 bases, and 5 bases had no gene match. The CDR3 extends over 13 amino acids.